This is a list of T cell receptor beta chains from one sample in a study of memory CD4+ T cells and cytomegalovirus serostatus. This table comes from immunoSEQ multiplex PCR, and its TCRdb copy is limited to in-frame clones, with some not included. This table holds under 80,000 clones, 80% to 85% found once. Source material: memory CD4+ T cells from blood. The receptors shown here come from an adult in good health and CMV-seronegative. Both conserved end residues are part of each CDR3. Fields, in order: D gene, V gene, J gene, clone size, CDR3 DNA, CDR3 protein. D genes are given only for firm matches. Only some rows state a clone size, as once, few, many or a class for expanded clones.

>-|TRBV4-1|TRBJ2-1|-
TGCGCCAGCAGGGCACCAGGGCCCTACAATGAGCAGTTCTTC
CASRAPGPYNEQFF
>-|TRBV6-1|TRBJ1-5|-
TGTGCCAGCACTGAGGGGGGGGCTAGACAGCCCCAGCATTTT
CASTEGGARQPQHF
>-|TRBV10-3|TRBJ2-3|-
TGTGCCATCAGCGGGGGTGGGGCAGTGGGCACAGATACGCAGTATTTT
CAISGGGAVGTDTQYF
>TRBD1|TRBV5-4|TRBJ1-1|-
TGTGCCAGCAGCTTGGGTGGACAGGGGGCTCGAGCTTTCTTT
CASSLGGQGARAFF
>-|TRBV6-1|TRBJ2-2|-
TGTGCCAGCAGTGAAGCGCTGAGGGTCGCGAACACCGGGGAGCTGTTTTTT
CASSEALRVANTGELFF
>-|TRBV7-9|TRBJ2-5|-
TGTGCCAGCAGCTTAGCAGGCAGGGGCGAGACCCAGTACTTC
CASSLAGRGETQYF
>-|TRBV5-8|TRBJ2-4|few
TGTGCCAGCAGATATACGGGCAGGGAGATAAAAAACATTCAGTACTTC
CASRYTGREIKNIQYF
>-|TRBV28|TRBJ1-2|-
TGTGCCAGCAGTTCAACACGGACTATGACAGGAATCTATGGCTACACCTTC
CASSSTRTMTGIYGYTF
>-|TRBV27|TRBJ1-1|-
TGTGCCAGCAGTTTTGACAGGTTGGAGACTGAAGCTTTCTTT
CASSFDRLETEAFF
>-|TRBV30|TRBJ2-7|once
TGTGCCTGGAGTGTACGCGGGACTCCTCTCTTC
CAWSVRGTPLF
>TRBD1|TRBV6-6|TRBJ1-2|-
TGTGCCAGCAGTTTCAGCACCGGGACAGGGAGCGGCTACACCTTC
CASSFSTGTGSGYTF
>-|TRBV7-2|TRBJ1-5|-
TGTGCCAGCAGTTCAACGGGACGATATAATCAGCCCCAGCATTTT
CASSSTGRYNQPQHF
>-|TRBV6-1|TRBJ2-3|once
TGTGCCAGCAGTGGGGCTAGCGGCACAGATACGCAGTATTTT
CASSGASGTDTQYF
>TRBD2|TRBV4-2|TRBJ2-5|medium-sized
TGTGCCAGCAGCCAAGAGGTTGGGCTAGCGGGGAAAGAGACCCAGTACTTC
CASSQEVGLAGKETQYF
>TRBD2|TRBV19|TRBJ2-2|-
TGTGCCAGTAGCCCTCCCGGGACTAGGACCGGGGAGCTGTTTTTT
CASSPPGTRTGELFF
>-|TRBV29-1|TRBJ1-1|-
TGCAGCGTTGAAGATTGGCCGGATACGGGGACTGAAGCTTTCTTT
CSVEDWPDTGTEAFF
>TRBD1|TRBV10-3|TRBJ2-3|-
TGTGCCATCAGTGGCGACAGGGTCCCAGATACGCAGTATTTT
CAISGDRVPDTQYF
>-|TRBV7-2|TRBJ1-5|-
TGTGCCAGCAGCCTAACACCTGCGAGCAATCAGCCCCAGCATTTT
CASSLTPASNQPQHF